This T cell receptor (beta chain) was captured in a study of T-cell reconstitution after alpha-beta-depleted transplantation in children. This CDR3 spans 13 amino acids. Germline V CDR1 and CDR2: SGHRS, YFSETQ. V was clipped by 1 base and J by 5 bases, with 9 bases between them. The authors prepared the TCRbeta library with unique molecular identifiers. MiXCR, run by TCRdb on the PCR reads, gives a single entry per CDR3 protein. The sample consists of a few hundred thousand distinct CDR3 sequences, roughly 11% of them appearing once. The sequences come from PBMCs from the stem cell graft donor, collected from the stem cell graft. This TCR was recovered from a human donor who donated a stem cell graft to a child with acute myeloid leukemia. The V and J genes are TRBV5-1 and TRBJ2-5; unclear D gene. The CDR3 loop reads CASSLYSAETQYF. Here the CDR3 DNA reads TGCGCCAGCAGCTTGTATAGTGCTGAGACCCAGTACTTC.